These 15 T cell receptor beta chains came from one sample sequenced in a study of blood T cell repertoires in COVID-19 (dated by TCRdb to 2020 to 2021). Receptors were amplified or captured by the immunoSEQ multiplex PCR assay. TCRdb obtained this table from immuneACCESS and retained in-frame rearrangements with V and J assigned. These tables miss some clones; where compared with another copy, unresolved V genes account for less than half of the shortfall, and the remainder is unexplained. This sample gives 180,000 or so clones in total; 80% to 85% of them show up just once. Around 7.5% of the sample is in the top ten clones. The sample consisted of PBMCs or T cells enriched from blood (not recorded which). These TCRs come from a man aged 35-49 years who had recovered from COVID-19.

There are a few counts of this clone. The chain joins TRBV7-3 to TRBJ1-1; D not resolved. CDR1 and CDR2 (germline): SGHTA, FQGTGA. The V end was cut by 3 bases, the J end by 1 base, with 6 bases between. The CDR3 contains 13 residues. CDR3 nucleotides: TGTGCCAGCAGCTTCGACACGAACACTGAAGCTTTCTTT. This codes for CASSFDTNTEAFF.

The V gene is TRBV29-1, the J gene TRBJ1-2; the D is unclear. Germline V CDR1 and CDR2: SQVTM, ANQGSEA. CDR3 length: 13 residues. V lost 7 bases to trimming and J lost 7 bases, with 19 bases between them. This CDR3 is CSAVGMMAGGYTF. For the CDR3, the DNA is TGCAGCGCCGTCGGTATGATGGCAGGTGGCTACACCTTC. Filled out from reference TRBV29-1 and TRBJ1-2, the complete variable domain reads SAVISQKPSRDICQRGTSLTIQCQVDSQVTMMFWYRQQPGQSLTLIATANQGSEATYESGFVIDKFPISRPNLTFSTLTVSNMSPEDSSIYLCSAVGMMAGGYTFGSGTRLTVV.

The J gene is TRBJ1-5, the V gene TRBV5-1; TRBD1 agrees at 8 bases. Germline CDR1 is SGHRS and CDR2 is YFSETQ. V gave up 2 bases and J gave up 2 bases; unmatched junction bases: 15. The CDR3 is made up of 19 amino acids. This chain's CDR3 is CASSLDRGPNGEGNQPQHF. CDR3 bases: TGCGCCAGCAGCTTAGACAGGGGCCCGAACGGTGAGGGCAATCAGCCCCAGCATTTT. The variable domain in full, completed from reference TRBV5-1 and TRBJ1-5, reads KAGVTQTPRYLIKTRGQQVTLSCSPISGHRSVSWYQQTPGQGLQFLFEYFSETQRNKGNFPGRFSGRQFSNSRSEMNVSTLELGDSALYLCASSLDRGPNGEGNQPQHFGDGTRLSIL.

The V gene is TRBV2, the J gene TRBJ2-3, with 8 nucleotides matching TRBD1. This CDR3 contains 14 residues. Per the germline V gene, CDR1 is SNHLY and CDR2 is FYNNEI. V shed 6 bases, J shed 4 bases, and the junction held 6 bases outside the gene matches. The CDR3 sequence is CASSVDRGADTQYF. CDR3 coding DNA: TGTGCCAGCAGCGTCGACAGGGGCGCAGATACGCAGTATTTT. Full variable domain (outside the CDR3, taken from reference TRBV2 and TRBJ2-3): EPEVTQTPSHQVTQMGQEVILRCVPISNHLYFYWYRQILGQKVEFLVSFYNNEISEKSEIFDDQFSVERPDGSNFTLKIRSTKLEDSAMYFCASSVDRGADTQYFGPGTRLTVL.

The rearrangement links TRBV14 to TRBJ2-7, with 8 bases aligning to TRBD1. CDR1 is SGHDN, CDR2 FVKESK, per germline. With V trimmed by 3 bases and J by 3 bases, 7 bases remained unmatched. This CDR3 contains 15 residues. CDR3 region: CASSHWRQGFYEQYF. The CDR3 region has the DNA TGTGCCAGCAGCCATTGGAGACAGGGGTTCTACGAGCAGTACTTC.

On this clone itself: Other DNA sequences in the same sample also yield this CDR3. The V gene is TRBV19, the J gene TRBJ1-2, with D possibly TRBD1 on 6 matching bases. The length of the CDR3 is 14 residues. CDR1 and CDR2 from the germline V gene are LNHDA and SQIVND (reference sequence). V dropped 5 bases and J dropped 1 base, with 11 bases sitting between them. The CDR3 loop reads CASSPGQVNYGYTF. The CDR3 DNA reads TGTGCCAGTAGTCCGGGACAAGTTAACTATGGCTACACCTTC.

In its sample, this clone was seen a few times. The gene calls are TRBV5-1 and TRBJ2-3, with 9 bases that match TRBD1. With V trimmed by 4 bases and J by 8 bases, 11 bases remained unmatched. The CDR3 length is 15 residues. Germline lookup yields CDR1 SGHRS and CDR2 YFSETQ. CDR3 amino acids: CASSLGTGNRGTQYF. CDR3 nucleotide sequence: TGCGCCAGCAGCCTTGGGACAGGGAATCGGGGTACGCAGTATTTT.

The chain links TRBV15 to TRBJ1-1; a possible D gene is TRBD1 (5 bases). The CDR3 has 16 amino acids. The V and J ends lost 0 bases and 0 bases respectively, with 11 bases between them. Germline V gives CDR1 LNHNV, CDR2 YYDKDF (reference sequence). The CDR3, as DNA: TGTGCCACCAGCAGAGATCGGGGGGTGATGAACACTGAAGCTTTCTTT. Its translation: CATSRDRGVMNTEAFF.

The chain links TRBV7-9 to TRBJ1-2; weak D call: TRBD1 (6 bases). Germline CDR1 and CDR2: SEHNR and FQNEAQ (reference sequence). V dropped 0 bases and J dropped 14 bases, with 19 bases sitting between them. The CDR3 has 14 amino acids. CDR3 sequence: CASSLASLAGAPTF. CDR3 DNA: TGTGCCAGCAGCTTAGCGAGTTTGGCGGGGGCTCCTACCTTC. The variable domain in full, with the rest retrieved from reference TRBV7-9 and TRBJ1-2, is DTGVSQNPRHKITKRGQNVTFRCDPISEHNRLYWYRQTLGQGPEFLTYFQNEAQLEKSRLLSDRFSAERPKGSFSTLEIQRTEQGDSAMYLCASSLASLAGAPTFGSGTRLTVV.

The chain joins TRBV7-6 to TRBJ1-1; tentatively, D is TRBD1 (5 bases). Trimming removed 5 bases at V and 1 base at J, with 14 bases between. From germline, CDR1 is SGHVS and CDR2 FNYEAQ. The CDR3 spans 15 residues. The CDR3 sequence: CASSRREGRNTEAFF. In DNA form, the CDR3 reads TGTGCCAGCAGCCGCAGGGAGGGACGGAACACTGAAGCTTTCTTT.

In its sample, this clone was seen once. V and J are TRBV19 and TRBJ1-1, with D hard to call. Per germline, CDR1 LNHDA and CDR2 SQIVND (reference sequence). V lost 3 bases, J lost 1 base, and 9 bases lay in between. CDR3 length equals 14 residues. CDR3 region: CASSIDGRNTEAFF. The CDR3 DNA follows: TGTGCCAGTAGTATCGATGGCAGGAACACTGAAGCTTTCTTT.

The chain carries TRBV28 and TRBJ1-5; 7 positions match TRBD1. CDR3 length: 15 amino acids. Trimming cost V 7 bases and J 2 bases; bases outside gene matches: 8. The germline CDR1 and CDR2 sequences are MDHEN and SYDVKM. The CDR3 loop is CASNQGGGGNQPQHF. DNA of the CDR3: TGTGCCAGCAACCAAGGGGGCGGGGGCAATCAGCCCCAGCATTTT.

V usage is TRBV7-2 and J usage is TRBJ1-5; 11 bases align to TRBD1. CDR3 size: 16 residues. J lost 7 bases, V lost 5 bases, and 10 bases had no gene match. The V gene's germline CDR1 is SGHTA and CDR2 FQGNSA. The CDR3 coding sequence is TGTGCCAGCAGCGAAGCAGGACAGGGGGCAGGACAGCCCCAGCATTTT. Protein: CASSEAGQGAGQPQHF.

The CDR3 reads CASSLGDSRYGYTF. CDR3 nucleotides: TGTGCCAGCAGCTTGGGGGACAGTCGTTATGGCTACACCTTC. The chain couples TRBV7-8 to TRBJ1-2, with TRBD1 matching 7 bases. Germline CDR1 SGHVS, CDR2 FQNEAQ. The CDR3 runs to 14 residues. Trimming cost V 3 bases and J 5 bases; bases outside gene matches: 6.

The J gene is TRBJ1-2, the V gene TRBV9; D is unclear. The germline CDR1 and CDR2 sequences are SGDLS and YYNGEE. The V end was cut by 4 bases, the J end by 6 bases, with 16 bases between. CDR3 length: 14 amino acids. CDR3 DNA sequence: TGTGCCAGCAGCCATGGGCGCGGGGAGGATGGCTACACCTTC. This encodes CASSHGRGEDGYTF. Using reference TRBV9 and TRBJ1-2 for the parts outside the CDR3, the full variable domain is DSGVTQTPKHLITATGQRVTLRCSPRSGDLSVYWYQQSLDQGLQFLIQYYNGEERAKGNILERFSAQQFPDLHSELNLSSLELGDSALYFCASSHGRGEDGYTFGSGTRLTVV.